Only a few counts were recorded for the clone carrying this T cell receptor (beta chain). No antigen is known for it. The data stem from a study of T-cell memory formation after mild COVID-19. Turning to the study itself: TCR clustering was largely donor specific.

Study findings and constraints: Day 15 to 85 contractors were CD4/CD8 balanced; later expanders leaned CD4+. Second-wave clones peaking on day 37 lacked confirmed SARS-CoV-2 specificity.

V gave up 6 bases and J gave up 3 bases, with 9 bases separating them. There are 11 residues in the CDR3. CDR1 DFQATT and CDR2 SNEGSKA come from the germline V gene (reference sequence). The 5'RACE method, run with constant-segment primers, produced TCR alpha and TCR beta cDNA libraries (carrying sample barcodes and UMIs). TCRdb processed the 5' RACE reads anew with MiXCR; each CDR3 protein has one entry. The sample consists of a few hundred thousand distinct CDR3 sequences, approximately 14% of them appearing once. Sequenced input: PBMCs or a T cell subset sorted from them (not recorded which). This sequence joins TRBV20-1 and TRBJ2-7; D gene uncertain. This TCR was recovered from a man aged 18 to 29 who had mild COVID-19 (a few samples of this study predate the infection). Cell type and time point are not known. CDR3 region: CSARLGYEQYF. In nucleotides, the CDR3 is TGCAGTGCCCGACTGGGCTACGAGCAGTACTTC.